The present entry profiles one T cell receptor (beta chain) with its context. The sample originates from a study of blood T cell repertoires in COVID-19. Across the whole study: The United States, Italy and Spain supplied acute and convalescent COVID-19 samples.

This table comes from immunoSEQ multiplex PCR, and its TCRdb copy is limited to in-frame clones, with some not included. The sample yields more than 150,000 clones, roughly 90% seen once. The CDR3 spans 16 residues. CDR1 SEHNR and CDR2 FQNEAQ come from the germline V gene (reference sequence). V was clipped by 2 bases and J by 4 bases, with 17 bases between them. Participants had their cohort set by participant-reported clinical history. For recovered donors of Cohort 3, there were two negative PCRs, clearance, or symptom resolution. The clonotype originates from a woman in her 30s who had recovered from COVID-19. The sample comprised PBMCs or T cells enriched from blood (not recorded which). The chain is built from TRBV7-9 and TRBJ1-1, with a tentative D call TRBD1 (6 bases). In DNA, the CDR3 is TGTGCCAGCAGCTTAATAGGGGGGGCCGGAGGCACTGAAGCTTTCTTT. It specifies CASSLIGGAGGTEAFF.